This TCR beta chain came from a study of beta chain features in type 1 diabetes. Trimming took 1 base from V and 4 from J; bases not matched to a gene: 2. This CDR3 is 15 amino acids long. Germline CDR1 is PRHDT and CDR2 is FYEKMQ (reference sequence). Expressed TCRB transcripts were sequenced because the entire RNA isolate underwent reverse transcription. Profiled with immunoSEQ multiplex PCR; TCRdb holds only in-frame clones, not every one. Here the sample spans a few hundred thousand clones, roughly a fifth being singletons. The authors sorted CD4+ naive, central memory, regulatory and stem cell-like memory cells via CD45RO/CCR7/CD25/CD127/CD95/CD27.

The clonotype originates from a woman aged 18-29 years in good health. The gene calls are TRBV13 and TRBJ2-1; 9 bases line up with TRBD2. Sequenced sample: naive CD4+ T cells from blood. In DNA, the CDR3 is TGTGCCAGCAGCTTAGTTAGCGGGAGTTACAATGAGCAGTTCTTC. As protein: CASSLVSGSYNEQFF.